The 18 T cell receptor beta chains below were found in one sample sequenced in a study of CD8+CD57+ T cells in acquired aplastic anemia. Flow cytometry had shown expanded CD8+CD57+ cells in the patients chosen for sequencing. The TCR beta profiling, which covered VDJ combination and CDR3 sequence, was carried out using genomic DNA as the template. TCRdb passed the reads through MiXCR, listing each CDR3 protein once. Of about 160,000 distinct CDR3 sequences in the sample, around 43% are singletons; the top ten hold 3.2%. Input material: sorted CD4+, CD8+, or CD8+CD57+ T cells (not recorded which) from PBMCs. These receptors all come from a human donor with aplastic anemia.

V usage is TRBV7-6 and J usage is TRBJ2-3; 8 bases match TRBD1. V gave up 4 bases and J gave up 3 bases; unmatched junction bases: 6. Germline lookup yields CDR1 SGHVS and CDR2 FNYEAQ. This CDR3 spans 15 amino acids. The chain's CDR3 is CASSYWTGLTDTQYF. The CDR3 DNA reads as TGTGCCAGCAGCTACTGGACAGGGTTAACAGATACGCAGTATTTT.

This clonotype has a handful of counts. The rearrangement links TRBV9 to TRBJ1-2; no clear D gene. Per the germline V gene, CDR1 is SGDLS and CDR2 is YYNGEE. V was trimmed by 0 bases and J by 2 bases, leaving 5 bases between them. This CDR3 is 13 amino acids long. CDR3 residues: CASSVAANYGYTF. CDR3 nucleotides: TGTGCCAGCAGCGTAGCTGCCAACTATGGCTACACCTTC.

The chain combines TRBV10-3 with TRBJ2-1, with TRBD2 identical over 8 bases. V shed 4 bases, J shed 6 bases, and the junction held 5 bases outside the gene matches. In germline, CDR1 is ENHRY, CDR2 SYGVKD. This CDR3 comprises 14 residues. The CDR3 bases are TGTGCCATCAGTGGGATGACTAGCGTCAATGAGCAGTTCTTC. Its protein product is CAISGMTSVNEQFF.

In regard to this clonotype: This may arise from a read error, as a much more abundant clone is one base away. The V gene is TRBV20-1, the J gene TRBJ2-3; 9 bases line up with TRBD2. This CDR3 comprises 14 residues. The V gene end was trimmed by 6 bases and the J gene end by 5 bases; junction bases not matched to a gene: 9. Germline CDR1 DFQATT, CDR2 SNEGSKA (reference sequence). CDR3 region: CSAPRGGRLDTQYF. The CDR3, as DNA: TGCAGTGCCCCGCGGGGGGGCCGATTAGATACGCAGTATTTT.

In regard to this clonotype: This could be a read error, since a much larger clone is one nucleotide away. This chain links TRBV19 with TRBJ1-4; 9 bases align to TRBD1. Germline CDR1 and CDR2: LNHDA and SQIVND (reference sequence). The CDR3 loop spans 15 amino acids. The CDR3 sequence is CVSSIPGTGREKLFF. CDR3 coding DNA: TGTGTCAGCAGTATCCCCGGGACAGGGCGCGAAAAACTGTTTTTT.

The chain joins TRBV10-3 to TRBJ2-1; TRBD2 might be the D (5 bases). The germline gives CDR1 ENHRY, CDR2 SYGVKD. The CDR3 spans 12 residues. Trimming removed 4 bases at V and 10 bases at J, with 11 bases between. The CDR3 is CAISASSHEQFF. CDR3 nucleotides: TGTGCCATCAGTGCTAGCTCCCACGAGCAGTTCTTC.

This clonotype was detected only a few times. This sequence joins TRBV9 and TRBJ1-1, with D hard to call. CDR1 SGDLS and CDR2 YYNGEE come from the germline V gene. Trimming left V 0 bases short and J 0 bases short, with 15 bases between. CDR3 size: 17 residues. The CDR3 DNA follows: TGTGCCAGCAGCGTAGAGGACTACCCGATCCTGAACACTGAAGCTTTCTTT. Protein sequence: CASSVEDYPILNTEAFF.

A word on this clonotype: A much larger clone differs from this one at a single base, so this may be a read error. This sequence joins TRBV5-4 and TRBJ1-5; D is perhaps TRBD1 (5 bases). Germline V gene data show CDR1 as SGHNT and CDR2 as YYREEE (reference sequence). The CDR3 contains 15 residues. The DNA of the CDR3 is TGTGCCCGCAGCTTGGGGGGGGATAGCAATCAGCCCCAGCATTTT. This gives the protein CARSLGGDSNQPQHF.

The chain joins TRBV19 to TRBJ2-5; maybe TRBD1 (6 bases). CDR3 size: 13 residues. Deletions cut 3 bases from V and 9 bases from J, with 14 bases between. Germline CDR1 LNHDA, CDR2 SQIVND (reference sequence). The CDR3 is CASSMGANQPQYF. The CDR3 DNA is TGTGCCAGTAGTATGGGGGCCAATCAGCCCCAGTACTTC.

This sequence joins TRBV7-9 and TRBJ2-7; D gene uncertain. Trimming took off 8 bases at V and 3 bases at J, with 11 bases between the two ends. This CDR3 is 12 amino acids long. Germline-derived CDR1 and CDR2 are SEHNR and FQNEAQ (reference sequence). In DNA form, the CDR3 reads TGTGCCAGCGCTGGGGTAGTCTACGAGCAGTACTTC. Encoded protein: CASAGVVYEQYF. The entire variable domain, with the rest obtained from reference TRBV7-9 and TRBJ2-7, is as follows: DTGVSQNPRHKITKRGQNVTFRCDPISEHNRLYWYRQTLGQGPEFLTYFQNEAQLEKSRLLSDRFSAERPKGSFSTLEIQRTEQGDSAMYLCASAGVVYEQYFGPGTRLTVT.

The chain has TRBV7-9 and TRBJ2-7; D is uncertain. CDR3 size: 13 residues. V shed 7 bases and J shed 1 base, with 11 bases lying between them. In germline, CDR1 is SEHNR, CDR2 FQNEAQ (reference sequence). This CDR3 is CASKPSWSYEQYF. The DNA for the CDR3 is TGTGCCAGCAAACCGTCCTGGTCCTACGAGCAGTACTTC.

This clonotype was observed at least ten times. This chain uses TRBV7-2 with TRBJ1-1, with TRBD1 as a possible D gene (5 bases). CDR3 size: 16 residues. Per germline, CDR1 SGHTA and CDR2 FQGNSA. The V gene lost 1 base and the J gene lost 5 bases, with 17 bases spanning the gap. CDR3 sequence: CASSLGAGSIGTEAFF. As DNA, the CDR3 is TGTGCCAGCAGCTTAGGGGCAGGGAGTATAGGAACTGAAGCTTTCTTT.

This clonotype was recorded a few times. A much larger clonotype is one base distant, so this may be a read error. The V gene is TRBV6-1, the J gene TRBJ1-5; D unclear. V was cut by 4 bases and J by 6 bases, with 10 bases left in between. The CDR3 sequence is 13 residues long. Germline V gene data show CDR1 as MNHNS and CDR2 as SASEGT. CDR3 amino acids: CASSVRLSQPQHF. CDR3 coding DNA: TGTGCCAGCAGTGTGCGTCTCAGTCAGCCCCAGCATTTT.

The table lists this clonotype with many counts. V usage is TRBV5-1 and J usage is TRBJ2-7; D gene uncertain. Trimming left V 4 bases short and J 7 bases short, with 18 bases between. Per the germline V gene, CDR1 is SGHRS and CDR2 is YFSETQ. The CDR3 has 14 residues. CDR3 sequence reads: CASSPTDGVGEQYV. The CDR3 nucleotides are TGCGCCAGCAGCCCCACCGACGGTGTAGGAGAGCAGTACGTC.

This clonotype occurred many times. In nucleotides, the CDR3 is TGTGCCAGCAGCACAACTAGCGGGGGGGCCGAGCAGTTCTTC. This encodes CASSTTSGGAEQFF. The chain is built from TRBV9 and TRBJ2-1; 13 nucleotides match TRBD2. In germline, CDR1 is SGDLS, CDR2 YYNGEE. V trimming: 4 bases; J trimming: 10 bases; junction bases outside the gene matches: 5. This CDR3 is built from 14 residues.

This clonotype is large by share. V is TRBV10-3 and J is TRBJ1-1; D ambiguous. Germline lookup yields CDR1 ENHRY and CDR2 SYGVKD. V shed 2 bases and J shed 0 bases, with 7 bases lying between them. CDR3 length: 14 amino acids. The chain's CDR3 is CAISEDGLNTEAFF. In DNA, the CDR3 is TGTGCCATCAGTGAGGACGGATTGAACACTGAAGCTTTCTTT.

The gene calls are TRBV24-1 and TRBJ1-2; D not resolved. The germline V gene has CDR1 KGHDR and CDR2 SFDVKD. There are 15 residues in the CDR3. The V end lost 3 bases, the J end lost 3 bases, and 13 bases lay between the germline ends. The CDR3 loop reads CATSDPGGSDYGYTF. CDR3 DNA: TGTGCCACCAGTGATCCAGGAGGGAGCGACTATGGCTACACCTTC.

This clonotype was recorded a few times. The CDR3 does not end in the conserved phenylalanine or tryptophan, so this is likely a read error. This rearrangement joins TRBV15 to TRBJ1-5, with D possibly TRBD1 on 5 matching bases. This CDR3 comprises 16 residues. V lost 0 bases, J lost 8 bases, and 17 bases lay in between. Looked up from germline, CDR1 is LNHNV and CDR2 is YYDKDF (reference sequence). In DNA form, the CDR3 reads TGTGCCACCAGCAGAGAGGGGCAGGGAGGCGGGGAGCCCCAGCATCTT. It translates to CATSREGQGGGEPQHL.